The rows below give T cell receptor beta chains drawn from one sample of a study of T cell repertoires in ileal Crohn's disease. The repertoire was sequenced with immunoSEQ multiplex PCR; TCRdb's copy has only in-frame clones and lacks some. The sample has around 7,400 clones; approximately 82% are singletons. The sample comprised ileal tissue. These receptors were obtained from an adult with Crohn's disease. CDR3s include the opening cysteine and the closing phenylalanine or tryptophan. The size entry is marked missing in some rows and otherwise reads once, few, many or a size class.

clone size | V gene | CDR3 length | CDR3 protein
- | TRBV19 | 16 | CASSPRLAGGSDTQYF
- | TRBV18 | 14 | CASSPWGSSYEQYF
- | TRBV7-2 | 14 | CASSSRDTNYEQYF
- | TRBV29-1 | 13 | CSVEARENTEAFF
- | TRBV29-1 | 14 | CSVDTGRDTGELFF
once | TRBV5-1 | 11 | CASSSSYEQYF
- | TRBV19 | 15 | CASSSLAESYNEQFF
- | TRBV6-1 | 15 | CASSRQGGNTGELFF
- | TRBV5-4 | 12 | CASSLERKTQYF
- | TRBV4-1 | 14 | CASSQIGGQSPQYF
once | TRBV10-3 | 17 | CAIRSPDSGANTGELFF
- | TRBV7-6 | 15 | CASSTLTGGFEKLFF
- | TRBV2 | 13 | CASKLENTGELFF
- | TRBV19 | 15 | CASSQTGESNQPQHF
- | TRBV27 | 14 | CASSLAGPYNEQFF
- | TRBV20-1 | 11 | CSARDRVEQFF